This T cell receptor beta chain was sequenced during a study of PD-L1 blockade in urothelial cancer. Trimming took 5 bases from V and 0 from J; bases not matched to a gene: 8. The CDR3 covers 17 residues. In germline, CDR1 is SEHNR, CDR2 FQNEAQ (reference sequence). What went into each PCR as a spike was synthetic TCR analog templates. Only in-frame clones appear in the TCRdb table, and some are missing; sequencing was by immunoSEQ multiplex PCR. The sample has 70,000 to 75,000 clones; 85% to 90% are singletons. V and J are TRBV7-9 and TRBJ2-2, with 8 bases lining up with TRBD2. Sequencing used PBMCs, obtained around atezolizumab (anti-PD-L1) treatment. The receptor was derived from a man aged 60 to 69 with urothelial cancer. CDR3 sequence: CASSPRLAGTNTGELFF. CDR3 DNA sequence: TGTGCCAGCAGCCCCAGATTAGCGGGAACGAACACCGGGGAGCTGTTTTTT.